The present T cell receptor beta chain was sequenced within a study of T cell repertoires in ileal Crohn's disease. Study as a whole: Median disease duration was approximately eight years; 35% to 45% smoked at surgery. About half received postoperative treatment, under 14 with thiopurines and about 20 anti-TNF.

Data came from immunoSEQ multiplex PCR; TCRdb stores just in-frame clones and leaves some out. This table has 6,000 to 6,500 clones, roughly three quarters appearing once. Study findings and constraints: High-frequency clones were more common in sorted CD8 than CD4 cells.

Germline loops: CDR1 MGHDK, CDR2 SYGVNS. This CDR3 contains 15 residues. V was trimmed by 7 bases and J by 1 base, leaving 16 bases between them. Concerning this clone: Its antigen is not identified.

Adults with ileal or ileocolonic Crohn's disease and an indication for resection were eligible. Sequencing was performed on ileal tissue. This sequence joins TRBV25-1 and TRBJ1-1, with a weak D call TRBD1 (6 bases). This TCR derives from an adult with Crohn's disease. The CDR3 is CASTKRRGGNTEAFF. The CDR3 DNA reads TGTGCCAGCACCAAAAGGAGGGGGGGGAACACTGAAGCTTTCTTT. Full variable domain (rest looked up from reference TRBV25-1 and TRBJ1-1): EADIYQTPRYLVIGTGKKITLECSQTMGHDKMYWYQQDPGMELHLIHYSYGVNSTEKGDLSSESTVSRIRTEHFPLTLESARPSHTSQYLCASTKRRGGNTEAFFGQGTRLTVV.